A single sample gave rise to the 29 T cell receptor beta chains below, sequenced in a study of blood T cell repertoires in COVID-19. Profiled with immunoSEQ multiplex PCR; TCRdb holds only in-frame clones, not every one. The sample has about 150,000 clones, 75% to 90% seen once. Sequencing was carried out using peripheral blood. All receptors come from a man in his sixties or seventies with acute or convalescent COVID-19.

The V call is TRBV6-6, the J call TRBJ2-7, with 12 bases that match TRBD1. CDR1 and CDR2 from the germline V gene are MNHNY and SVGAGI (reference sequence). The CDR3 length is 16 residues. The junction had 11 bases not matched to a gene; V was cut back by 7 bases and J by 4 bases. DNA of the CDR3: TGTGCCAGCACCGGGGACAGGGGGCAGGTCTTTTACGAGCAGTACTTC. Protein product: CASTGDRGQVFYEQYF.

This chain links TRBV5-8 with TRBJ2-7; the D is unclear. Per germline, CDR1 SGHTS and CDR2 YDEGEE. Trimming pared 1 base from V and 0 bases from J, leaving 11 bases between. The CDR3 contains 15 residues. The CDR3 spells CASSLYPSYSYEQYF. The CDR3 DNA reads TGTGCCAGCAGCTTGTACCCCAGTTACTCCTACGAGCAGTACTTC.

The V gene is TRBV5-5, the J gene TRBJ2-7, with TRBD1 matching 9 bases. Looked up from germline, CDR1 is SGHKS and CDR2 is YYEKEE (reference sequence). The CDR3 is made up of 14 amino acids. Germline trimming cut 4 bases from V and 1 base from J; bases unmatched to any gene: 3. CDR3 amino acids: CASSHGTGSYEQYF. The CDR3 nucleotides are TGTGCCAGCAGCCACGGGACAGGGTCCTACGAGCAGTACTTC. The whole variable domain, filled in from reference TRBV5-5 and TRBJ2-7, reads DAGVTQSPTHLIKTRGQQVTLRCSPISGHKSVSWYQQVLGQGPQFIFQYYEKEERGRGNFPDRFSARQFPNYSSELNVNALLLGDSALYLCASSHGTGSYEQYFGPGTRLTVT.

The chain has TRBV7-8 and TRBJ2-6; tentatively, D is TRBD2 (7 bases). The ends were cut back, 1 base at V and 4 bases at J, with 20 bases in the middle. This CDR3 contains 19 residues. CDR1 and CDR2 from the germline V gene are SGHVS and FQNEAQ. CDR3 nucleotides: TGTGCCAGCAGCTTAGTTGAGGGGGGGCGCGGTACCGGGGCCAACGTCCTGACTTTC. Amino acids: CASSLVEGGRGTGANVLTF.

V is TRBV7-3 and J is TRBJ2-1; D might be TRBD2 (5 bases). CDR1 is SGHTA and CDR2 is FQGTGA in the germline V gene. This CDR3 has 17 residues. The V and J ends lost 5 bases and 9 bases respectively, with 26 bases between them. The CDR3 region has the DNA TGTGCCAGCAGCCCGTTCAGCCCAGTAACAAATGGAGGTGAGCAGTTCTTC. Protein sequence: CASSPFSPVTNGGEQFF. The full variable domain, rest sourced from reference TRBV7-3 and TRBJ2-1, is GAGVSQTPSNKVTEKGKYVELRCDPISGHTALYWYRQSLGQGPEFLIYFQGTGAADDSGLPNDRFFAVRPEGSVSTLKIQRTERGDSAVYLCASSPFSPVTNGGEQFFGPGTRLTVL.

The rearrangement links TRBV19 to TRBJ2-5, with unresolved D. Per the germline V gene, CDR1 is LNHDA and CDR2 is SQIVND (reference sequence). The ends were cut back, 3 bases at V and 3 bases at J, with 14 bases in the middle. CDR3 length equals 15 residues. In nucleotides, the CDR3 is TGTGCCAGTAGTATGGGCAGGATTTTAGAAGAGACCCAGTACTTC. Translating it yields CASSMGRILEETQYF. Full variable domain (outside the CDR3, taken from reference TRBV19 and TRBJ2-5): DGGITQSPKYLFRKEGQNVTLSCEQNLNHDAMYWYRQDPGQGLRLIYYSQIVNDFQKGDIAEGYSVSREKKESFPLTVTSAQKNPTAFYLCASSMGRILEETQYFGPGTRLLVL.

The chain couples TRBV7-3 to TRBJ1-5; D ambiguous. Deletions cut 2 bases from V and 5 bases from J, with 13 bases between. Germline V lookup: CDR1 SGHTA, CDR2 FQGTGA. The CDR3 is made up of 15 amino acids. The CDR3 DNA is TGTGCCAGCAGCTTATGGGAGCGGGGTGATCAGCCCCAGCATTTT. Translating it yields CASSLWERGDQPQHF.

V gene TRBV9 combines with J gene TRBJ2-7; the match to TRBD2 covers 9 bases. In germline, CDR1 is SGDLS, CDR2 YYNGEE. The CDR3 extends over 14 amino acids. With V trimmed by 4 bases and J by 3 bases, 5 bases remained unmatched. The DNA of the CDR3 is TGTGCCAGCAGCAAGCTAGCGGGACGCTACGAGCAGTACTTC. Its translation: CASSKLAGRYEQYF.

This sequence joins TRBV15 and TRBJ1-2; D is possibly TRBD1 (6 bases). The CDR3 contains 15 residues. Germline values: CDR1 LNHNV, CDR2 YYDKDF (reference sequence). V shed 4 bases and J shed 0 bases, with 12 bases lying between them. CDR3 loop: CATSIFRDTNYGYTF. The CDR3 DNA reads TGTGCCACCAGCATATTTAGGGACACTAACTATGGCTACACCTTC.

This chain's CDR3 is CASSLGGLASDTQYF. DNA for the CDR3: TGCGCCAGCAGCTTGGGGGGACTAGCGTCGGATACGCAGTATTTT. This chain connects TRBV5-1 to TRBJ2-3; TRBD2 aligns across 10 bases. Trimming removed 0 bases from V and 6 bases from J; junction bases left unmatched: 4. The CDR3 contains 15 residues. CDR1 is SGHRS and CDR2 is YFSETQ in the germline V gene.

In nucleotides, the CDR3 is TGTGCCAGCAGTTCCTCGTCCGAGTGGAGGACTGAAGCTTTCTTT. Its protein is CASSSSSEWRTEAFF. V gene TRBV6-5 combines with J gene TRBJ1-1; no reliable D call. CDR1 is MNHEY, CDR2 SVGAGI, per germline. V gave up 4 bases and J gave up 5 bases, with 17 bases separating them. CDR3 size: 15 residues.

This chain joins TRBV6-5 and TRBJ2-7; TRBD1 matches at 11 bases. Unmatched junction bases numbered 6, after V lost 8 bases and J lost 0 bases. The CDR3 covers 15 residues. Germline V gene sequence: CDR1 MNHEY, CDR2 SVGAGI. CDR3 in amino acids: CASLPGTGGSYEQYF. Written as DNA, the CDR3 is TGTGCCAGCTTGCCTGGGACAGGGGGCTCCTACGAGCAGTACTTC.

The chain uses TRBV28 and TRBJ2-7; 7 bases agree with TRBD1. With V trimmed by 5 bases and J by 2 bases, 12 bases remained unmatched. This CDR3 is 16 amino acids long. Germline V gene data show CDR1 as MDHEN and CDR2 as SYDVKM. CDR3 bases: TGTGCCAGCAGTGGGGGATACAGGGGTAGAACCTACGAGCAGTACTTC. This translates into CASSGGYRGRTYEQYF.

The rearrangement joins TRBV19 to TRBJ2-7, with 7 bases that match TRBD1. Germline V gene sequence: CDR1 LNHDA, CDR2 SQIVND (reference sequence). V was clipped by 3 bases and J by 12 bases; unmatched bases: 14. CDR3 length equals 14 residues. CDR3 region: CASSIARGQGELYF. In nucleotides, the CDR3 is TGTGCCAGTAGTATTGCAAGGGGGCAGGGAGAACTGTACTTC.

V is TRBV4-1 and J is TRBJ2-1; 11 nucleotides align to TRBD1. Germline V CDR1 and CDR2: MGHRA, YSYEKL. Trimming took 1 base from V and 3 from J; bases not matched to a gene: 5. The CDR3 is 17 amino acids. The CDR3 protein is CASSQGGGTGGYNEQFF. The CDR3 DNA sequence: TGCGCCAGCAGCCAAGGGGGAGGGACAGGGGGCTACAATGAGCAGTTCTTC.

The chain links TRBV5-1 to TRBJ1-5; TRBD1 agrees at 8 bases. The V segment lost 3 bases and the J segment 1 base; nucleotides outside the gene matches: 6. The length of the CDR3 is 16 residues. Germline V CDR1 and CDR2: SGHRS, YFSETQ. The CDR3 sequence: CASSSGQGDSNQPQHF. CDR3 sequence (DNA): TGCGCCAGCAGCTCAGGACAGGGAGACAGCAATCAGCCCCAGCATTTT.

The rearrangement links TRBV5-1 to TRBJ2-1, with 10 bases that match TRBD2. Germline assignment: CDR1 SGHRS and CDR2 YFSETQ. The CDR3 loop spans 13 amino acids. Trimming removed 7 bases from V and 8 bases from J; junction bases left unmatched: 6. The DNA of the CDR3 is TGCGCCAGCCGCCTAGCGGGAGACGATGAGCAGTTCTTC. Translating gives CASRLAGDDEQFF.

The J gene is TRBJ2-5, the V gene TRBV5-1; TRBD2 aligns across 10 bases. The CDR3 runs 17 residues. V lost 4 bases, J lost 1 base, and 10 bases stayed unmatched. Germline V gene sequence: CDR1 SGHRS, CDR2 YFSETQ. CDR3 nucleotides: TGCGCCAGCAGCCTTGCGGTAGCGGGGGGCCGCCAAGAGACCCAGTACTTC. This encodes CASSLAVAGGRQETQYF. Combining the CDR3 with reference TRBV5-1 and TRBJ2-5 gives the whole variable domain KAGVTQTPRYLIKTRGQQVTLSCSPISGHRSVSWYQQTPGQGLQFLFEYFSETQRNKGNFPGRFSGRQFSNSRSEMNVSTLELGDSALYLCASSLAVAGGRQETQYFGPGTRLLVL.

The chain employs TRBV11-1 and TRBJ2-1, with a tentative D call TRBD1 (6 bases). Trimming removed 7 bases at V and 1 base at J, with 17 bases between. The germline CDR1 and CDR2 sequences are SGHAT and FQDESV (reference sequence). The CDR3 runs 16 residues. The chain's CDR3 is CASNPEGVRSYNEQFF. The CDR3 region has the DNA TGTGCCAGCAACCCAGAGGGGGTACGATCCTACAATGAGCAGTTCTTC.

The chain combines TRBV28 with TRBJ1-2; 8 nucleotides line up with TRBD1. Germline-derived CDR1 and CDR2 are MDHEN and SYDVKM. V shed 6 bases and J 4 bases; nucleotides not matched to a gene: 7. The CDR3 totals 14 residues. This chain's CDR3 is CASSSTGETYGYTF. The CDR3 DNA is TGTGCCAGCAGCTCGACAGGGGAAACCTATGGCTACACCTTC.

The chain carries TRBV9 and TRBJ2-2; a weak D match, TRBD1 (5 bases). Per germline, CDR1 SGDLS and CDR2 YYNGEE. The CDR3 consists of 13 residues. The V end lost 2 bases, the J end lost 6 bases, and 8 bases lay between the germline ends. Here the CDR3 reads CASSVGPSGELFF. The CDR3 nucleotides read TGTGCCAGCAGCGTGGGGCCCTCCGGGGAGCTGTTTTTT.

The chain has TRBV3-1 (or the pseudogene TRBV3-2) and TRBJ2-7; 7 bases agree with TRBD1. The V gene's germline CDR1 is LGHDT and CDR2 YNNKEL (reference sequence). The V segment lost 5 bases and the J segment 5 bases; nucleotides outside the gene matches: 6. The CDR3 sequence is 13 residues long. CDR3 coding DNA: TGTGCCAGCAGCTTCCCAGGGGGTGACGAGCAGTACTTC. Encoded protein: CASSFPGGDEQYF.

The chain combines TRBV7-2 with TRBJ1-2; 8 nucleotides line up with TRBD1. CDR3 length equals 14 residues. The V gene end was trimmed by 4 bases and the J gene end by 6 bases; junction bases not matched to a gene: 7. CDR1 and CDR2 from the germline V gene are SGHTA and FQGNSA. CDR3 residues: CASSSRQGRDGYTF. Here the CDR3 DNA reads TGTGCCAGCAGCTCACGACAGGGGAGGGATGGCTACACCTTC.

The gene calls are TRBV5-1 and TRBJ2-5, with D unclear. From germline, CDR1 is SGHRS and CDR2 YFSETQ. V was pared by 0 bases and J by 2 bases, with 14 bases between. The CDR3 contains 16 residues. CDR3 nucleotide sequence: TGCGCCAGCAGCTTGGCCGTGACTTCCGAGCAAGAGACCCAGTACTTC. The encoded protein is CASSLAVTSEQETQYF.

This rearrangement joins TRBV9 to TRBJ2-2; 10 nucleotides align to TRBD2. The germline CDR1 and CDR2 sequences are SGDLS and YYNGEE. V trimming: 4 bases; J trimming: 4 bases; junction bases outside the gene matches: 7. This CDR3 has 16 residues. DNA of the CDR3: TGTGCCAGCAGCCCAACTAGCGGGGCCGTCACCGGGGAGCTGTTTTTT. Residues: CASSPTSGAVTGELFF.

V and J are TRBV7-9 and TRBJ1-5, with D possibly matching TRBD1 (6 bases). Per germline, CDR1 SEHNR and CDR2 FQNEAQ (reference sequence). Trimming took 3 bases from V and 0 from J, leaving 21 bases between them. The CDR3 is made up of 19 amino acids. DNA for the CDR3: TGTGCCAGCAGCTTGGGAACGGGGGGCGATCACTATAGCAATCAGCCCCAGCATTTT. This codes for CASSLGTGGDHYSNQPQHF. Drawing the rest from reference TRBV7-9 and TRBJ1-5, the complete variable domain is DTGVSQNPRHKITKRGQNVTFRCDPISEHNRLYWYRQTLGQGPEFLTYFQNEAQLEKSRLLSDRFSAERPKGSFSTLEIQRTEQGDSAMYLCASSLGTGGDHYSNQPQHFGDGTRLSIL.

CDR3 nucleotides: TGTGCCTGGAGTGCCAGGGTTTCCACAGCTAACTATGGCTACACCTTC. This codes for CAWSARVSTANYGYTF. This sequence joins TRBV30 and TRBJ1-2; D may be TRBD1 (5 bases). V shed 1 base and J shed 0 bases, with 15 bases lying between them. The CDR3 is made up of 16 amino acids. Germline V gene lookup returns CDR1 GTSNPN and CDR2 SVGIG (reference sequence).

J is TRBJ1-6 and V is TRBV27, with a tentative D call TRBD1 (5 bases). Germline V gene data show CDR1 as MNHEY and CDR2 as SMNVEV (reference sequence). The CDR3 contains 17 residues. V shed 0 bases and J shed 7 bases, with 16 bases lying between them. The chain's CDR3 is CASSLSTKQGWNSPLHF. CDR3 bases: TGTGCCAGCAGTTTATCTACAAAGCAGGGATGGAATTCACCCCTCCACTTT.

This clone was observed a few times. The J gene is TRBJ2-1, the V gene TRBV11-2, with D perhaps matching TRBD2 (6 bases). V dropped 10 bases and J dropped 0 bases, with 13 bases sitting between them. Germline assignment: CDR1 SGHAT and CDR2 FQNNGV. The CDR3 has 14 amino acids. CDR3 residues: CATGWGDSYNEQFF. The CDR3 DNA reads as TGTGCCACCGGCTGGGGGGACTCCTACAATGAGCAGTTCTTC.